This note documents a single TCR beta chain sequence. This sample is drawn from a study of blood T cell repertoires in COVID-19. Trimming removed 5 bases from V and 4 bases from J, with 14 bases in between. The CDR3 consists of 14 residues. Looked up from germline, CDR1 is SEHNR and CDR2 is FQNEAQ (reference sequence). Assay: immunoSEQ multiplex PCR; the TCRdb copy retains only in-frame clones and omits some. The table lists about 310,000 clones, around 90% of them singletons. The clonotype originates from a man between 60 and 70 years old who had recovered from COVID-19. V gene TRBV7-9 combines with J gene TRBJ1-2; the D is unclear. The specimen sequenced was PBMCs or T cells enriched from blood (not recorded which). The CDR3 protein is CASSPDGEFYGYTF. The CDR3 DNA is TGTGCCAGCAGCCCTGACGGAGAGTTCTATGGCTACACCTTC.